A selection of T cell receptor beta chains follows, all from one sample in a study of blood T cell repertoires in COVID-19. The protocol was immunoSEQ multiplex PCR, while the TCRdb copy is restricted to in-frame clones and leaves out a portion. The sample contains 50,000 to 75,000 clones, 90% to 95% of which appear only once. Sequenced sample: peripheral blood. These TCRs come from a man aged 65 to 79 with active COVID-19. Each CDR3 is given with its conserved first and last residue. The D gene is left open where the match is weak. Not all rows give a size; the values are once, few, many and, for expanded clones, a class.

cdr3_aa cdr3_nt v_call d_call j_call clone_size
CASSLGPVKDTQYF TGTGCCAGCAGCTTAGGGCCAGTAAAAGATACGCAGTATTTT TRBV11-3 . TRBJ2-3 .
CASSLVPGTGAEQYF TGTGCCAGCAGCTTAGTCCCCGGGACAGGGGCCGAGCAGTACTTC TRBV11-3 TRBD1 TRBJ2-7 .
CASSQDTGQHQPQHF TGCGCCAGCAGCCAAGATACCGGACAACATCAGCCCCAGCATTTT TRBV4-1 . TRBJ1-5 .
CASSPESHEQFF TGTGCCAGCAGCCCCGAAAGCCATGAGCAGTTCTTC TRBV3-1/TRBV3-2 . TRBJ2-1 .
CATTRGLAGLSTDTQYF TGTGCCACCACCCGGGGGCTAGCGGGCCTTAGCACAGATACGCAGTATTTT TRBV10-3 TRBD2 TRBJ2-3 .
CATSDSSPRRGSSGNTIYF TGTGCCACCAGTGACTCTTCCCCCAGGCGCGGGAGCTCTGGAAACACCATATATTTT TRBV24-1 . TRBJ1-3 .
CASSEVQGGYYGYTF TGTGCCAGCAGTGAAGTGCAGGGCGGCTACTATGGCTACACCTTC TRBV2 . TRBJ1-2 once
CASSLIRGGETQYF TGTGCCAGCAGCTTGATCAGGGGAGGGGAGACCCAGTACTTC TRBV5-6 . TRBJ2-5 once
CASSRSGTAFVQPQHF TGTGCCAGCAGTAGATCCGGGACAGCCTTCGTTCAGCCCCAGCATTTT TRBV6-2/TRBV6-3 TRBD1 TRBJ1-5 .
CATSTGSGNTIYF TGTGCCACCAGCACAGGGTCTGGAAACACCATATATTTT TRBV15 . TRBJ1-3 .
CASSPKGAFNYGYTF TGTGCCAGTAGCCCCAAGGGGGCGTTTAACTATGGCTACACCTTC TRBV19 TRBD1 TRBJ1-2 .
CASSVRDSNTGELFF TGCGCCAGCAGCGTGCGGGATTCGAACACCGGGGAGCTGTTTTTT TRBV10-2 . TRBJ2-2 once
CASSQGTETQPQHF TGTGCCAGCAGTCAAGGGACAGAGACTCAGCCCCAGCATTTT TRBV6-2/TRBV6-3 TRBD1 TRBJ1-5 .
CASSYRGESEQYF TGTGCCAGCAGTTACAGGGGTGAATCCGAGCAGTACTTC TRBV12-3/TRBV12-4 TRBD1 TRBJ2-7 .
CASSLIAGNTIYF TGTGCCAGCAGTTTGATAGCTGGAAACACCATATATTTT TRBV12-3/TRBV12-4 . TRBJ1-3 few
CSVGTAGANVLTF TGCAGCGTCGGGACAGCTGGGGCCAACGTCCTGACTTTC TRBV29-1 TRBD1 TRBJ2-6 .
CASSSRANTEAFF TGCGCCAGCAGCAGCAGGGCGAACACTGAAGCTTTCTTT TRBV5-1 . TRBJ1-1 .
CASRRTGGHTIYF TGTGCCAGCAGACGTACAGGGGGCCACACCATATATTTT TRBV6-5 TRBD1 TRBJ1-3 .
CASSYTESSYEQYF TGTGCCAGCAGTTATACGGAGTCCTCCTACGAGCAGTACTTC TRBV6-6 . TRBJ2-7 .
CASSPLTGWGSGGYTF TGTGCCAGCAGTCCACTAACAGGGTGGGGGTCCGGTGGCTACACCTTC TRBV28 . TRBJ1-2 .
CATKTGQGYEKLFF TGTGCCACCAAAACAGGACAGGGTTATGAAAAACTGTTTTTT TRBV10-3 TRBD1 TRBJ1-4 .
CASSLQGASSGNTIYF TGTGCCAGCAGCTTACAGGGGGCGAGCTCTGGAAACACCATATATTTT TRBV7-3 TRBD1 TRBJ1-3 .
CASSPEGGPNYGYTF TGTGCCAGCTCACCAGAAGGGGGCCCTAACTATGGCTACACCTTC TRBV18 TRBD1 TRBJ1-2 once
CASSPTGLAQETQYF TGCGCCAGCAGCCCCACTGGACTAGCGCAAGAGACCCAGTACTTC TRBV5-1 TRBD2 TRBJ2-5 .
CANLTGGRTDTQYF TGTGCCAACCTAACAGGGGGCCGCACAGATACGCAGTATTTT TRBV6-5 TRBD1 TRBJ2-3 .
CASSLGEYGTQYF TGTGCCAGCAGTTTAGGGGAGTACGGGACCCAGTACTTC TRBV12-3/TRBV12-4 . TRBJ2-5 .
CASSMRASGGGDFTDTQYF TGTGCCAGTAGTATGCGGGCTAGCGGGGGGGGAGACTTCACAGATACGCAGTATTTT TRBV19 TRBD2 TRBJ2-3 few